These 12 T cell receptor beta chains were sequenced from one sample in a study of radiation and T cells in renal cell carcinoma. The time point denotes: baseline pretreatment blood. Treatment specified: 15 Gy SBRT to primary tumor, nephrectomy 4 weeks later. Libraries were prepared by immunoSEQ multiplex PCR; TCRdb keeps only in-frame clonotypes and omits some of them. The table has tens of thousands of clones, under 90% seen once. Specimen: blood, collected from a patient whose treatment included radiotherapy and nephrectomy. These receptor sequences come from a man aged 60-69 years with renal cell carcinoma.

The chain joins TRBV7-2 to TRBJ2-3; TRBD2 agrees at 11 bases. Trimming cost V 1 base and J 2 bases; bases outside gene matches: 5. The CDR3 is made up of 17 amino acids. Germline values: CDR1 SGHTA, CDR2 FQGNSA. CDR3 residues: CASSLVLAGDFTDTQYF. DNA of the CDR3: TGTGCCAGCAGCTTAGTACTAGCGGGAGATTTCACAGATACGCAGTATTTT.

The chain is built from TRBV10-2 and TRBJ1-4; 9 positions agree with TRBD1. The germline V gene has CDR1 WSHSY and CDR2 SAAADI. The CDR3 runs 21 residues. J was trimmed by 7 bases and V by 0 bases; bases with no gene match: 21. CDR3 sequence (DNA): TGCGCCAGCAGTGAGTCACCGGGACAGGGACGGCTAACGCGGTATCGTGAAAAACTGTTTTTT. Translated: CASSESPGQGRLTRYREKLFF.

V usage is TRBV5-3 and J usage is TRBJ2-1; the D gene is possibly TRBD2 (5 bases). TRBV5-3 is treated as an ORF (open reading frame) with a function not yet certain. Trimming cost V 7 bases and J 5 bases, with 16 bases left between them. The CDR3 runs to 14 residues. CDR3 loop: CARGTQLDHNEQFF. The CDR3 DNA reads TGTGCCAGAGGTACGCAACTAGACCACAATGAGCAGTTCTTC.

V and J are TRBV28 and TRBJ2-1, with unresolved D. Germline CDR1 reads MDHEN; CDR2 reads SYDVKM. Trimming left V 3 bases short and J 8 bases short, with 14 bases between. The CDR3 extends over 14 amino acids. The CDR3 reads CASSFPGDVDEQFF. CDR3 nucleotide sequence: TGTGCCAGCAGTTTCCCGGGCGACGTGGATGAGCAGTTCTTC.

This clone was detected many times. CDR3 nucleotides: TGTGCCAGCAGCGAGAGTTATGGGGCTGGCACTGAAGCTTTCTTT. Residues: CASSESYGAGTEAFF. The chain links TRBV7-2 to TRBJ1-1; the D gene is possibly TRBD1 (5 bases). The V gene's germline CDR1 is SGHTA and CDR2 FQGNSA. This CDR3 has 15 amino acids. V lost 5 bases, J lost 4 bases, and 17 bases lay in between.

The genes are TRBV7-2 and TRBJ2-1; 12 nucleotides agree with TRBD2. Per the germline V gene, CDR1 is SGHTA and CDR2 is FQGNSA. CDR3 length equals 15 residues. Trimming cost V 6 bases and J 3 bases; bases outside gene matches: 3. The CDR3 loop is CASRRTSGDYNEQFF. CDR3 in DNA: TGTGCCAGCAGACGGACTAGCGGGGACTACAATGAGCAGTTCTTC.

The rearrangement uses TRBV7-8 and TRBJ2-7; TRBD2 aligns across 10 bases. J lost 12 bases, V lost 5 bases, and 13 bases had no gene match. In germline, CDR1 is SGHVS, CDR2 FQNEAQ. The CDR3 has 14 residues. The CDR3 sequence: CASSALAGVIEGYF. The CDR3 coding sequence is TGTGCCAGCAGCGCCCTAGCGGGAGTGATCGAGGGGTACTTC.

The V call is TRBV6-1, the J call TRBJ2-3, with TRBD2 matching over 7 bases. The CDR3 is made up of 17 amino acids. Trimming at V came to 1 base and at J to 0 bases, leaving 7 bases not matched to a gene. Germline V lookup: CDR1 MNHNS, CDR2 SASEGT. The CDR3 bases are TGTGCCAGCAGTGAAGAAGGGAGGGGCCTTAGCACAGATACGCAGTATTTT. This translates into CASSEEGRGLSTDTQYF.

The chain couples TRBV28 to TRBJ1-2; TRBD1 matches 9 bases. The CDR3 is 17 amino acids. With 2 bases clipped from V and 4 bases from J, the junction kept 11 bases outside the gene matches. Germline V gene lookup returns CDR1 MDHEN and CDR2 SYDVKM. The CDR3 bases are TGTGCCAGCAGTTTAGGGATTCCGGGACAGGGAATCTATGGCTACACCTTC. The encoded protein is CASSLGIPGQGIYGYTF.

This clone was observed a single time. The chain carries TRBV7-2 and TRBJ2-7; TRBD2 matches at 8 bases. Germline CDR1 is SGHTA and CDR2 is FQGNSA. The trim removed 0 bases at V and 2 bases at J, leaving 3 bases unmatched. This CDR3 comprises 15 residues. CDR3 nucleotides: TGTGCCAGCAGCTTAGCTCCGGGACTAGCCTACGAGCAGTACTTC. It specifies CASSLAPGLAYEQYF.

The chain has TRBV11-2 and TRBJ2-7; 7 bases match TRBD2. The ends lost 5 bases at V and 5 bases at J; junction bases unmatched: 12. This CDR3 spans 15 amino acids. CDR1 is SGHAT and CDR2 is FQNNGV in the germline V gene. The CDR3 sequence: CASSAEALGGNEQYF. The DNA for the CDR3 is TGTGCCAGCAGCGCAGAGGCCCTGGGGGGGAACGAGCAGTACTTC.

The V gene is TRBV7-3, the J gene TRBJ2-7, with D uncertain. V lost 2 bases and J 2 bases, leaving 7 bases between the germline ends. Germline V gene sequence: CDR1 SGHTA, CDR2 FQGTGA. The CDR3 contains 13 residues. For the CDR3, the DNA is TGTGCCAGCAGCTTAGGGGTCCCCTACGAGCAGTACTTC. It encodes CASSLGVPYEQYF.